This T cell receptor (beta chain) was found in a study of blood T cell repertoires in COVID-19. Sequencing used immunoSEQ multiplex PCR; TCRdb keeps in-frame clones, though not all of them. The data contain 65,000 to 95,000 clones, roughly nine tenths of them singletons. The CDR3 consists of 11 residues. V gave up 4 bases and J gave up 5 bases, with 6 bases separating them. Germline CDR1 and CDR2: KGHSH and LQKENI. This clone was seen once. The sample contains more than one DNA sequence encoding this CDR3. J is TRBJ2-7 and V is TRBV18, with D maybe TRBD2 (6 bases). The sequence came from an elderly man with acute or convalescent COVID-19. Sequencing was carried out using peripheral blood. The CDR3 reads CASSRGDEQYF. DNA for the CDR3: TGTGCCAGCTCACGGGGGGACGAGCAGTACTTC.